This T cell receptor (beta chain) was captured by sequencing in a study of blood T cell repertoires in COVID-19. Overall study context: Acute-phase and convalescent COVID-19 samples originated in the United States, Italy and Spain. Sources were T cells, B-cell-depleted T cells, or PBMCs; the material itself was cDNA or gDNA.

CDR1 and CDR2 (germline): SGHRS, YFSETQ. Trimming took off 4 bases at V and 0 bases at J, with 10 bases between the two ends. CDR3 length: 14 residues. Under the authors' procedure: By means of reference gene primer amplification, nucleated cell counts were estimated. The data were produced by immunoSEQ multiplex PCR, yet TCRdb's version contains in-frame clones alone and is incomplete. V and J calls and clone size follow that table, whereas D and trimming were derived from the DNA. In the table there are roughly 330,000 clones, roughly 86% of which are singletons. This clone has more than one count but fewer than ten. Enrollees, about 18 to 100 years old, lived in about two dozen US areas.

The chain is built from TRBV5-1 and TRBJ1-1; no clear D. The receptor's source is a woman aged 25-40 years who had recovered from COVID-19. Sequenced input: PBMCs or T cells enriched from blood (not recorded which). The DNA for the CDR3 is TGCGCCAGCAGCGTGGTGCCTATGAACACTGAAGCTTTCTTT. Protein: CASSVVPMNTEAFF.